This entry concerns a single TCR beta chain. The sample originates from a study of T-cell memory formation after mild COVID-19. TCRdb ran MiXCR on the 5' RACE reads and lists one entry per CDR3 protein. The repertoire holds 270,000 or so distinct CDR3 sequences, with roughly 18% as singletons. The V segment lost 6 bases and the J segment 5 bases; nucleotides outside the gene matches: 5. Germline V gene data show CDR1 as SEHNR and CDR2 as FQNEAQ (reference sequence). This CDR3 comprises 13 residues. V usage is TRBV7-9 and J usage is TRBJ2-7; 9 nucleotides match TRBD1. Sequencing was performed on PBMCs or a T cell subset sorted from them (not recorded which). This receptor was taken from a young man who had mild COVID-19 (a few samples of this study predate the infection). Cell type and time point are not known. CDR3 in amino acids: CASRVTGGDEQYF. For the CDR3, the DNA is TGTGCCAGCAGGGTTACAGGGGGCGACGAGCAGTACTTC.